A single T cell receptor beta chain is shown here with its context. These data are taken from a study of blood T cell repertoires in COVID-19. Across the whole study: The United States, Italy and Spain supplied acute and convalescent COVID-19 samples. The cDNA or gDNA used as material had been derived from T cells, B-cell-depleted T cells, or PBMCs.

The ends lost 1 base at V and 2 bases at J; junction bases unmatched: 5. Per germline, CDR1 LNHDA and CDR2 SQIVND (reference sequence). This CDR3 is 16 amino acids long. Per the study methods: Estimation of nucleated cell counts relied on the amplification of reference gene primers. Some clones are missing from TCRdb's copy, which holds only in-frame ones; the method was immunoSEQ multiplex PCR. The V and J calls and the clone size are those of that table, but D and trimming were determined from the DNA. The sample carries about 200,000 clones, around 79% recorded once. This sequence originates from a middle-aged woman with COVID-19, enrolled during active disease. The chain has TRBV19 and TRBJ2-3, with 8 bases fitting TRBD1. The sample comprised peripheral blood. This CDR3 reads CASSIGRGPPTDTQYF. The DNA of the CDR3 is TGTGCCAGTAGTATAGGCAGGGGGCCTCCCACAGATACGCAGTATTTT.